These 15 T cell receptor beta chains came from one sample sequenced in a study of blood T cells in healthy people across ages. For the second PCR, which ran for about 6 to 11 cycles, a sample-barcoded 5' primer and a J-beta primer mix were used. A single record per CDR3 protein comes from TCRdb applying MiXCR to the 5' RACE reads. The table has roughly 1,000,000 distinct CDR3 sequences, approximately 25% seen once. In addition, the sample was reused for a study of T cells of mothers and their children.

What was sequenced was blood. The receptor source for this set is a girl aged 2 to 9 in good health.

V gene TRBV4-3 combines with J gene TRBJ2-3; unclear D gene. V dropped 0 bases and J dropped 2 bases, with 9 bases sitting between them. The CDR3 has 15 residues. CDR1 LGHNA and CDR2 YSLEER come from the germline V gene. The chain's CDR3 is CASSQDGVPTDTQYF. The CDR3 bases are TGCGCCAGCAGCCAAGACGGAGTACCCACAGATACGCAGTATTTT.

The V gene is TRBV6-5, the J gene TRBJ1-1, with D uncertain. The CDR3 spans 15 residues. Germline V lookup: CDR1 MNHEY, CDR2 SVGAGI. Trimming removed 5 bases from V and 0 bases from J, with 13 bases in between. The CDR3 sequence: CASSTHRGMNTEAFF. The CDR3 DNA follows: TGTGCCAGCAGTACACATCGGGGTATGAACACTGAAGCTTTCTTT.

In this sample, this clonotype turned up a few times. The chain carries TRBV6-1 and TRBJ2-5; 12 positions agree with TRBD2. Germline CDR1 and CDR2: MNHNS and SASEGT. This CDR3 contains 17 residues. The V gene end was trimmed by 5 bases and the J gene end by 1 base; junction bases not matched to a gene: 8. The CDR3 nucleotides read TGTGCCAGCAGTCGACTTGGGACTAGCGGGCCCCAAGAGACCCAGTACTTC. It yields the protein CASSRLGTSGPQETQYF.

The rearrangement joins TRBV6-5 to TRBJ1-4, with D hard to call. Germline values: CDR1 MNHEY, CDR2 SVGAGI. Trimming took 2 bases from V and 12 from J, leaving 10 bases between them. This CDR3 comprises 12 residues. CDR3 nucleotides: TGTGCCAGCAGTTACGACGGGGAAGAACTGTTTTTT. It specifies CASSYDGEELFF.

This chain connects TRBV27 to TRBJ2-1; 8 nucleotides match TRBD2. With V trimmed by 3 bases and J by 10 bases, 11 bases remained unmatched. The CDR3 runs 15 residues. Germline V gives CDR1 MNHEY, CDR2 SMNVEV (reference sequence). CDR3 DNA: TGTGCCAGCAGTTTCGTCGGGGGGGTGTTCAGAGAGCAGTTCTTC. Its protein product is CASSFVGGVFREQFF.

This clonotype occurred a few times. This chain links TRBV9 with TRBJ1-2; TRBD1 matches 8 bases. This CDR3 spans 14 amino acids. CDR1 and CDR2 from the germline V gene are SGDLS and YYNGEE. V lost 7 bases, J lost 0 bases, and 5 bases stayed unmatched. The DNA for the CDR3 is TGTGCCAGCTCGACAGGGGCAGCTAACTATGGCTACACCTTC. Its protein is CASSTGAANYGYTF.

This clonotype has just a few counts. The rearrangement joins TRBV6-6 to TRBJ2-3; no definite D call. The CDR3 extends over 11 amino acids. Germline CDR1 MNHNY, CDR2 SVGAGI (reference sequence). V was shortened by 7 bases and J by 5 bases, with 7 bases between the two germline ends. CDR3 nucleotide sequence: TGTGCCAGCAACGATATAGATACGCAGTATTTT. Its protein product is CASNDIDTQYF.

CDR3 sequence reads: CASSRTPGGIRTEAFF. DNA for the CDR3: TGTGCCAGCAGCCGGACCCCCGGCGGGATACGCACTGAAGCTTTCTTT. The V and J genes are TRBV7-2 and TRBJ1-1; the D is unclear. This CDR3 is 16 amino acids long. CDR1 is SGHTA and CDR2 is FQGNSA in the germline V gene. The V end lost 5 bases, the J end lost 4 bases, and 20 bases lay between the germline ends.

A single count supports this clonotype. This rearrangement joins TRBV18 to TRBJ2-7; D not certain. V shed 1 base and J shed 0 bases, with 7 bases lying between them. This CDR3 spans 14 amino acids. Germline lookup yields CDR1 KGHSH and CDR2 LQKENI. CDR3 sequence: CASSPRSVSYEQYF. CDR3 coding DNA: TGTGCCAGCTCACCACGGTCGGTCTCCTACGAGCAGTACTTC.

A few counts support this clonotype. This sequence joins TRBV18 and TRBJ1-1; no clear D gene. CDR1 KGHSH and CDR2 LQKENI come from the germline V gene. The CDR3 consists of 14 residues. Deletions cut 3 bases from V and 3 bases from J, with 11 bases between. The CDR3 sequence is CASSPTATYTEAFF. CDR3 sequence (DNA): TGTGCCAGCTCACCGACCGCTACCTACACTGAAGCTTTCTTT.

This clonotype was observed a handful of times. The chain joins TRBV10-3 to TRBJ2-7; D not certain. CDR1 and CDR2 (germline): ENHRY, SYGVKD. This CDR3 is built from 13 residues. Deletions cut 1 base from V and 3 bases from J, with 7 bases between. The CDR3 is CAISELLRYEQYF. The CDR3, as DNA: TGTGCCATCAGTGAGTTATTACGCTACGAGCAGTACTTC.

V usage is TRBV6-1 and J usage is TRBJ1-5; possible D gene TRBD1, 6 bases. Germline V CDR1 and CDR2: MNHNS, SASEGT. This CDR3 is built from 16 residues. The V end lost 5 bases, the J end lost 4 bases, and 18 bases lay between the germline ends. In nucleotides, the CDR3 is TGTGCCAGCAGTCCCTTTGGGGGCGCTTTAAATCAGCCCCAGCATTTT. Amino acids: CASSPFGGALNQPQHF.

This clonotype was seen a few times. This sequence joins TRBV29-1 and TRBJ2-3; perhaps TRBD2 as D (6 bases). Trimming shortened V by 4 bases and J by 2 bases, and 13 bases separated the two germline ends. This CDR3 contains 14 residues. The V gene's germline CDR1 is SQVTM and CDR2 ANQGSEA. In DNA form, the CDR3 reads TGCAGCGTTGTTCCGGGACTTCACACAGATACGCAGTATTTT. It codes for CSVVPGLHTDTQYF.

This clonotype was seen a few times. V gene TRBV5-1 combines with J gene TRBJ2-5, with D tentatively TRBD2 (5 bases). Germline assignment: CDR1 SGHRS and CDR2 YFSETQ. This CDR3 has 13 amino acids. Trimming removed 4 bases from V and 11 bases from J, with 18 bases in between. CDR3 bases: TGCGCCAGCAGCCGGACCCCCATCGGGGAGCAGTACTTC. It encodes CASSRTPIGEQYF.

This clonotype was found a few times. The gene calls are TRBV7-2 and TRBJ2-1, with TRBD1 as a possible D gene (5 bases). The CDR3 extends over 15 amino acids. The germline V gene has CDR1 SGHTA and CDR2 FQGNSA. Trimming shortened V by 5 bases and J by 11 bases, and 22 bases separated the two germline ends. CDR3 in amino acids: CASSLGDTRWTQQFF. CDR3 coding DNA: TGTGCCAGCAGCCTTGGAGATACCCGGTGGACACAGCAGTTCTTC.